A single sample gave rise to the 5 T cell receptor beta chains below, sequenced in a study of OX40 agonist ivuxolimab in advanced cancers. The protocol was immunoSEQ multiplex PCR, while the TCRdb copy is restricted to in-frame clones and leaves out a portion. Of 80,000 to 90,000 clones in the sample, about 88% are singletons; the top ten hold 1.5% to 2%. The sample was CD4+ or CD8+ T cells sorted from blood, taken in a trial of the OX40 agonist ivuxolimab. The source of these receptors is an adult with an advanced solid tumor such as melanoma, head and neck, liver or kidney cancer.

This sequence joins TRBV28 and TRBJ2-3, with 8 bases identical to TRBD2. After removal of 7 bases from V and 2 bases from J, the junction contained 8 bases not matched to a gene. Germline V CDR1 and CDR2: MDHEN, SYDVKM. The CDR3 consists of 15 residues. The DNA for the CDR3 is TGTGCCAGCACCGGGCGGGGGGTCTCCACAGATACGCAGTATTTT. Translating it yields CASTGRGVSTDTQYF.

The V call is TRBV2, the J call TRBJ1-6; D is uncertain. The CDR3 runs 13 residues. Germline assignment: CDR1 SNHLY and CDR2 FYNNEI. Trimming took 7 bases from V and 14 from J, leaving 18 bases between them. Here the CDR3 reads CASTRGWQTTLHF. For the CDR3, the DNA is TGTGCCAGCACCCGTGGGTGGCAGACCACCCTCCACTTT.

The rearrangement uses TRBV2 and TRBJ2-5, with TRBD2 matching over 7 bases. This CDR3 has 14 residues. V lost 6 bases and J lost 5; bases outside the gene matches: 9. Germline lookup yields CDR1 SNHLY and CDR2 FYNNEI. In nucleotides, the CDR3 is TGTGCCAGCAGATGGGAGGGGACTGTGGAGACCCAGTACTTC. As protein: CASRWEGTVETQYF.

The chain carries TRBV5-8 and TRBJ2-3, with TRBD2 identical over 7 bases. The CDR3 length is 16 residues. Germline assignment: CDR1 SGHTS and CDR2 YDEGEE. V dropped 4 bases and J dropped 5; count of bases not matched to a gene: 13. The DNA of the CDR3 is TGTGCCAGCAGCCCGGGTCTAAGCGGGGAGCAAGATACGCAGTATTTT. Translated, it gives CASSPGLSGEQDTQYF.

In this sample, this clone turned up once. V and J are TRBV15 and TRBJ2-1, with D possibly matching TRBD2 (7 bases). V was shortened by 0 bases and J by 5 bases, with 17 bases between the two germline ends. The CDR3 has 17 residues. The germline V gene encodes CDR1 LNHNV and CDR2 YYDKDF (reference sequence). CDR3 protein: CATSRDGWGGRDNEQFF. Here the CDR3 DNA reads TGTGCCACCAGCAGAGATGGTTGGGGGGGGCGGGACAATGAGCAGTTCTTC.